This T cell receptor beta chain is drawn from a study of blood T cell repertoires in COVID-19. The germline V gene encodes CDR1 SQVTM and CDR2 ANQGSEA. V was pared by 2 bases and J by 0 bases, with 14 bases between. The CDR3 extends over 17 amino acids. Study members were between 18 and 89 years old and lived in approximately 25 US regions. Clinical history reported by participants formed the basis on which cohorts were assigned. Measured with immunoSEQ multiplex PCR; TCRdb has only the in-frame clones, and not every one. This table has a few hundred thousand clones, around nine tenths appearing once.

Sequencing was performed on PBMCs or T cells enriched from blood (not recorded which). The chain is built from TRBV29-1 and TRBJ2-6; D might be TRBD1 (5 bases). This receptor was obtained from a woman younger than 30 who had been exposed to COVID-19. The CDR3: CSVELGQPFSGANVLTF. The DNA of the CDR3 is TGCAGCGTTGAACTAGGACAACCGTTCTCTGGGGCCAACGTCCTGACTTTC. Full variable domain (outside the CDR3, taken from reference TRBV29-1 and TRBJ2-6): SAVISQKPSRDICQRGTSLTIQCQVDSQVTMMFWYRQQPGQSLTLIATANQGSEATYESGFVIDKFPISRPNLTFSTLTVSNMSPEDSSIYLCSVELGQPFSGANVLTFGAGSRLTVL.